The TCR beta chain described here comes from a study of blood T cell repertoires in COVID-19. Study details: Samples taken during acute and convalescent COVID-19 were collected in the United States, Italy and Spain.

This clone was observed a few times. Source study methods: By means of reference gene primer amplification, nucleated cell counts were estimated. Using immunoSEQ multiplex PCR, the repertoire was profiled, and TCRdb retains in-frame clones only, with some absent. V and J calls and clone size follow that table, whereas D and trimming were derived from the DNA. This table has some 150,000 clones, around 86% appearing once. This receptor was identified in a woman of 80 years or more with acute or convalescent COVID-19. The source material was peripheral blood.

The DNA of the CDR3 is TGTGCCAGTAGTGCGATTATAGCGGGGGGCCCCTACAATGAGCAGTTCTTC. Amino acids: CASSAIIAGGPYNEQFF. The gene calls are TRBV19 and TRBJ2-1; the match to TRBD2 covers 10 bases. The germline V gene has CDR1 LNHDA and CDR2 SQIVND (reference sequence). V lost 5 bases to trimming and J lost 2 bases; unmatched junction nucleotides: 9. The CDR3 totals 17 residues.